Below are 11 T cell receptor beta chains sequenced from a single sample in a study of blood T cell repertoires in COVID-19. Some clones are missing from TCRdb's copy, which holds only in-frame ones; the method was immunoSEQ multiplex PCR. The repertoire holds about 74,000 clones, with 84% as singletons. The sequenced sample was peripheral blood. The source of these receptors is a man aged 70 or older with acute or convalescent COVID-19.

This chain connects TRBV2 to TRBJ1-1; D unclear. The CDR3 has 12 residues. V was pared by 7 bases and J by 2 bases, with 8 bases between. In germline, CDR1 is SNHLY, CDR2 FYNNEI. For the CDR3, the DNA is TGTGCCAGCACTTACACCAACACTGAAGCTTTCTTT. It translates to CASTYTNTEAFF.

This clone showed up just a few times. CDR3 coding DNA: TGTGCCAGCAGTTACGGGGCCTTCTATGGCTACACCTTC. It codes for CASSYGAFYGYTF. The chain uses TRBV6-5 and TRBJ1-2; possibly TRBD1 for D (5 bases). Trimming stripped 2 bases from V and 4 bases from J, with 8 bases between. Per the germline V gene, CDR1 is MNHEY and CDR2 is SVGAGI. This CDR3 contains 13 residues.

The chain links TRBV2 to TRBJ1-1; D is perhaps TRBD1 (5 bases). The CDR3 spans 11 residues. Germline V lookup: CDR1 SNHLY, CDR2 FYNNEI. The V end lost 6 bases, the J end lost 5 bases, and 7 bases lay between the germline ends. In DNA form, the CDR3 reads TGTGCCAGCAGGGGGGGGACTGAAGCTTTCTTT. Translated: CASRGGTEAFF. Combining the CDR3 with reference TRBV2 and TRBJ1-1 gives the whole variable domain EPEVTQTPSHQVTQMGQEVILRCVPISNHLYFYWYRQILGQKVEFLVSFYNNEISEKSEIFDDQFSVERPDGSNFTLKIRSTKLEDSAMYFCASRGGTEAFFGQGTRLTVV.

The V gene is TRBV18, the J gene TRBJ1-2, with D unclear. CDR3 length: 13 amino acids. The V end lost 5 bases, the J end lost 10 bases, and 17 bases lay between the germline ends. From germline, CDR1 is KGHSH and CDR2 LQKENI. The DNA for the CDR3 is TGTGCCAGCTCATCAAGCTTTGCGGGGATCTACACCTTC. Translation gives CASSSSFAGIYTF.

This clone has at least ten counts. The same CDR3 is also encoded by other DNA sequences in this sample. The rearrangement uses TRBV7-9 and TRBJ1-1; maybe TRBD1 (5 bases). Trimming removed 1 base from V and 2 bases from J, with 11 bases in between. The CDR3 length is 15 residues. The germline V gene encodes CDR1 SEHNR and CDR2 FQNEAQ (reference sequence). CDR3 loop: CASSLETGRNTEAFF. CDR3 in DNA: TGTGCCAGCAGCTTAGAAACAGGAAGAAACACTGAAGCTTTCTTT.

V gene TRBV6-5 combines with J gene TRBJ2-6, with 7 bases matching TRBD1. Trimming took 8 bases from V and 2 from J; bases not matched to a gene: 3. In germline, CDR1 is MNHEY, CDR2 SVGAGI. The CDR3 has 14 amino acids. The CDR3 coding sequence is TGTGCCAGCCATGACAGGGCTGGGGCCAACGTCCTGACTTTC. Amino acids: CASHDRAGANVLTF.

The rearrangement joins TRBV5-1 to TRBJ1-4; D possibly corresponds to TRBD1 (5 bases). The CDR3 covers 15 residues. The V gene lost 0 bases and the J gene lost 3 bases, with 9 bases spanning the gap. Germline CDR1 and CDR2: SGHRS and YFSETQ. CDR3 sequence: CASSLGDFSNEKLFF. CDR3 in DNA: TGCGCCAGCAGCTTGGGGGACTTTTCTAATGAAAAACTGTTTTTT.

The rearrangement joins TRBV5-4 to TRBJ1-4, with 7 nucleotides matching TRBD1. Germline assignment: CDR1 SGHNT and CDR2 YYREEE (reference sequence). With 4 bases clipped from V and 4 bases from J, the junction kept 1 base outside the gene matches. This CDR3 has 13 amino acids. Written as DNA, the CDR3 is TGTGCCAGCAGCAGACAGGGTAATGAAAAACTGTTTTTT. Translation gives CASSRQGNEKLFF.

This clone has only one observation. The chain recombines TRBV7-9 with TRBJ2-7; 8 positions match TRBD1. Trimming removed 4 bases from V and 5 bases from J; junction bases left unmatched: 7. The germline V gene has CDR1 SEHNR and CDR2 FQNEAQ (reference sequence). The CDR3 is made up of 14 amino acids. The CDR3, as DNA: TGTGCCAGCAGCTGGGGGACAGGATCCCACGAGCAGTACTTC. Its protein product is CASSWGTGSHEQYF.

This chain joins TRBV9 and TRBJ1-3; D is ambiguous. CDR1 is SGDLS, CDR2 YYNGEE, per germline. CDR3 length equals 13 residues. V was shortened by 6 bases and J by 0 bases, with 7 bases between the two germline ends. This CDR3 is CASNRDSGNTIYF. Written as DNA, the CDR3 is TGTGCCAGCAACAGAGACTCTGGAAACACCATATATTTT.

CDR3 protein: CATSRGTGGLGTGELFF. CDR3 coding DNA: TGTGCCACCTCTCGCGGGACAGGGGGCCTGGGCACCGGGGAGCTGTTTTTT. The V and J genes are TRBV11-2 and TRBJ2-2, with 12 bases fitting TRBD1. CDR1 is SGHAT and CDR2 is FQNNGV in the germline V gene. The ends lost 10 bases at V and 4 bases at J; junction bases unmatched: 13. This CDR3 is built from 17 residues. Filled out from reference TRBV11-2 and TRBJ2-2, the complete variable domain reads EAGVAQSPRYKIIEKRQSVAFWCNPISGHATLYWYQQILGQGPKLLIQFQNNGVVDDSQLPKDRFSAERLKGVDSTLKIQPAKLEDSAVYLCATSRGTGGLGTGELFFGEGSRLTVL.